A selection of T cell receptor beta chains follows, all from one sample in a study of response to subunit inactivated influenza vaccine. MiXCR, applied by TCRdb to the RT-PCR reads, yields one record per CDR3 protein. The data contain around 530,000 distinct CDR3 sequences, about 11% of them singletons. The sequences come from PBMCs from blood, collected on the day of vaccination. These receptors were collected from a man aged 50-60 years who received an inactivated influenza vaccine. Both conserved end residues are part of each CDR3. Fields, in order: J gene, V gene, clone size, D gene, CDR3 DNA, CDR3 protein. A D gene is named only where the DNA matches it firmly. Size tells how often a clone was seen (once, few, many) or the class of an expanded clone, and some rows leave it out.

j_call: TRBJ1-5; v_call: TRBV15; clone_size: few; d_call: .; cdr3_nt: TGTGCCACCAGCAGAGAGTCGGTTAGCAATCAGCCCCAGCATTTT; cdr3_aa: CATSRESVSNQPQHF
j_call: TRBJ2-1; v_call: TRBV5-6; clone_size: few; d_call: .; cdr3_nt: TGTGCCAGCAGCTTTCGCTCATTCTCCTACAATGAGCAGTTCTTC; cdr3_aa: CASSFRSFSYNEQFF
j_call: TRBJ2-5; v_call: TRBV20-1; clone_size: few; d_call: .; cdr3_nt: TGCAGTGCTCAGCGTGGCAGACAAGAGACCCAGTACTTC; cdr3_aa: CSAQRGRQETQYF
j_call: TRBJ2-7; v_call: TRBV5-6; clone_size: .; d_call: TRBD1; cdr3_nt: TGTGCCAGCAGCTTGGCCTGGACAGGCCAATACGAGCAGTACTTC; cdr3_aa: CASSLAWTGQYEQYF
j_call: TRBJ2-1; v_call: TRBV2; clone_size: .; d_call: .; cdr3_nt: TGTGCCAGCAGTGAACAGGGTAATTCCTACAATGAGCAGTTCTTC; cdr3_aa: CASSEQGNSYNEQFF
j_call: TRBJ2-5; v_call: TRBV7-6; clone_size: few; d_call: TRBD2; cdr3_nt: TGTGCCACCTCGACTAGCGGGGGTGGAGAGACCCAGTACTTC; cdr3_aa: CATSTSGGGETQYF
j_call: TRBJ1-1; v_call: TRBV3-1; clone_size: .; d_call: .; cdr3_nt: TGTGCCAGCAGCCAAGTGGCGGGAACTGAAGCTTTCTTT; cdr3_aa: CASSQVAGTEAFF
j_call: TRBJ2-5; v_call: TRBV6-1; clone_size: .; d_call: TRBD2; cdr3_nt: TGTGCCAGCAGTGCCCCGGGACTAGCTGGGACCCAGTACTTC; cdr3_aa: CASSAPGLAGTQYF
j_call: TRBJ2-3; v_call: TRBV14; clone_size: many; d_call: .; cdr3_nt: TGTGCCAGCAGCCAATTGACAAAGACAGATACGCAGTATTTT; cdr3_aa: CASSQLTKTDTQYF
j_call: TRBJ2-5; v_call: TRBV15; clone_size: .; d_call: TRBD1; cdr3_nt: TGTGCCACCAGCTCCCCGGGACAGGGTTCCCAGACCCAGTACTTC; cdr3_aa: CATSSPGQGSQTQYF
j_call: TRBJ2-3; v_call: TRBV18; clone_size: few; d_call: .; cdr3_nt: TGTGCCAGCTCACCCTTTGGAGATACGCAGTATTTT; cdr3_aa: CASSPFGDTQYF
j_call: TRBJ2-5; v_call: TRBV6-5; clone_size: .; d_call: .; cdr3_nt: TGTGCCAGCAGTTACTCGGCCAGGGTTTCCACCCAGTACTTC; cdr3_aa: CASSYSARVSTQYF
j_call: TRBJ1-6; v_call: TRBV10-3; clone_size: few; d_call: .; cdr3_nt: TGTGCCATCAGTTCGATGTTGGGTGGAGCCCTCCACTTT; cdr3_aa: CAISSMLGGALHF
j_call: TRBJ1-5; v_call: TRBV12-3/TRBV12-4; clone_size: .; d_call: TRBD1; cdr3_nt: TGTGCCAGCAGTCCGACAGGGTACAATCAGCCCCAGCATTTT; cdr3_aa: CASSPTGYNQPQHF
j_call: TRBJ2-3; v_call: TRBV27; clone_size: few; d_call: .; cdr3_nt: TGTGCCAGCAAAACACAGGCTAGCACAGATACGCAGTATTTT; cdr3_aa: CASKTQASTDTQYF
j_call: TRBJ2-3; v_call: TRBV20-1; clone_size: few; d_call: .; cdr3_nt: TGCAGTGCTCATAGCGGAGCCACAGATACGCAGTATTTT; cdr3_aa: CSAHSGATDTQYF
j_call: TRBJ2-7; v_call: TRBV5-1; clone_size: few; d_call: TRBD2; cdr3_nt: TGCGCCAGCAGTCGCTCCGGGAGGGCCCCCTACGAGCAGTACTTC; cdr3_aa: CASSRSGRAPYEQYF
j_call: TRBJ2-3; v_call: TRBV29-1; clone_size: many; d_call: .; cdr3_nt: TGCAGCGTTGAGGAATTGGCAGATACGCAGTATTTT; cdr3_aa: CSVEELADTQYF
j_call: TRBJ2-7; v_call: TRBV25-1; clone_size: .; d_call: .; cdr3_nt: TGTGCCAGCAGTTGGTCAGGGGCGAGTTACGAGCAGTACTTC; cdr3_aa: CASSWSGASYEQYF
j_call: TRBJ2-1; v_call: TRBV7-9; clone_size: many; d_call: .; cdr3_nt: TGTGCCAGCAGCTTAAGAACGGGTGAGCAGTTCTTC; cdr3_aa: CASSLRTGEQFF
j_call: TRBJ2-2; v_call: TRBV28; clone_size: .; d_call: .; cdr3_nt: TGTGCCAGCAGACCCTCACGGACCGCGGACCCGGGGACCGGGGAGCTGTTTTTT; cdr3_aa: CASRPSRTADPGTGELFF
j_call: TRBJ2-5; v_call: TRBV6-1; clone_size: .; d_call: .; cdr3_nt: TGTGCCAGCAGTGGGGACATCAATCAAGAGACCCAGTACTTC; cdr3_aa: CASSGDINQETQYF
j_call: TRBJ2-1; v_call: TRBV4-3; clone_size: many; d_call: .; cdr3_nt: TGCGCCAGCAGCCAAGATAGCGATCGCCTCAATGAGCAGTTCTTC; cdr3_aa: CASSQDSDRLNEQFF
j_call: TRBJ1-1; v_call: TRBV4-2; clone_size: .; d_call: .; cdr3_nt: TGTGCCAGCAGCCAAGAAGAAAGCGGGGCCCCGAACACTGAAGCTTTCTTT; cdr3_aa: CASSQEESGAPNTEAFF
j_call: TRBJ2-1; v_call: TRBV7-2; clone_size: .; d_call: .; cdr3_nt: TGTGCCAGCAGCTCACGGGGAGGCGGGATTCATGAGCAGTTCTTC; cdr3_aa: CASSSRGGGIHEQFF
j_call: TRBJ2-3; v_call: TRBV11-2; clone_size: few; d_call: TRBD2; cdr3_nt: TGTGCCAGCAGCCGATCTTTTTTTGGACTAGAGAGCACAGATACGCAGTATTTT; cdr3_aa: CASSRSFFGLESTDTQYF
j_call: TRBJ2-3; v_call: TRBV7-9; clone_size: .; d_call: TRBD2; cdr3_nt: TGTGCCAGCTCACCGGGACTAGATTGGGATACGCAGTATTTT; cdr3_aa: CASSPGLDWDTQYF
j_call: TRBJ2-7; v_call: TRBV11-2; clone_size: .; d_call: .; cdr3_nt: TGTGCCAGCAGCTCCAGTCCCTGGGCAGGGCCCTACGAGCAGTACTTC; cdr3_aa: CASSSSPWAGPYEQYF
j_call: TRBJ2-1; v_call: TRBV28; clone_size: .; d_call: TRBD2; cdr3_nt: TGTGCCAGCGGCCAACTAGCGGGAGGGGCGAGCTCCTACAATGAGCAGTTCTTC; cdr3_aa: CASGQLAGGASSYNEQFF
j_call: TRBJ2-7; v_call: TRBV7-2; clone_size: few; d_call: .; cdr3_nt: TGTGCCAGCAGCTTAGACGCGGCATCCTACGAGCAGTACTTC; cdr3_aa: CASSLDAASYEQYF
j_call: TRBJ2-5; v_call: TRBV20-1; clone_size: .; d_call: .; cdr3_nt: TGCAGTGCTAGAGATTTGCAGGCCCTCCGCCAAGAGACCCAGTACTTC; cdr3_aa: CSARDLQALRQETQYF
j_call: TRBJ1-1; v_call: TRBV5-1; clone_size: .; d_call: .; cdr3_nt: TGCGCCAGCAGCTTGGACAGTGTGAACACTGAAGCTTTCTTT; cdr3_aa: CASSLDSVNTEAFF
j_call: TRBJ2-1; v_call: TRBV12-3/TRBV12-4; clone_size: .; d_call: .; cdr3_nt: TGTGCCAGCAGTTTAAGTGGGGAAAACTACAATGAGCAGTTCTTC; cdr3_aa: CASSLSGENYNEQFF
j_call: TRBJ2-6; v_call: TRBV7-2; clone_size: few; d_call: TRBD2; cdr3_nt: TGTGCCAGCATCCGACGGGGGGGAGGGGCCAACGTCCTGACTTTC; cdr3_aa: CASIRRGGGANVLTF
j_call: TRBJ2-7; v_call: TRBV20-1; clone_size: .; d_call: .; cdr3_nt: TGCAGTGCTAGGGACGGGTCTCCGTACGAGCAGTACTTC; cdr3_aa: CSARDGSPYEQYF
j_call: TRBJ2-2; v_call: TRBV12-3/TRBV12-4; clone_size: few; d_call: .; cdr3_nt: TGTGCCAGCAGAAGGTCGAACACCGGGGAGCTGTTTTTT; cdr3_aa: CASRRSNTGELFF
j_call: TRBJ2-5; v_call: TRBV20-1; clone_size: many; d_call: .; cdr3_nt: TGCAGTGCTAGTAAAGAGACCCAGTACTTC; cdr3_aa: CSASKETQYF